Below are 3 T cell receptor beta chains sequenced from a single sample in a study of Ad26.COV2.S vaccination and SARS-CoV-2 variants. Clones were read by immunoSEQ multiplex PCR, and TCRdb kept only the in-frame ones, dropping some. The sample has about 440,000 clones; 90% are singletons. Regarding treatment: some 20 received Ad26.COV2.S at low or high dose, single or two shots; several received placebo; per-sample allocation not given. Day 63 after the first vaccine or placebo injection was the time point for sampling. Material: peripheral blood, obtained in a trial of Ad26.COV2.S vaccine versus placebo. The receptors come from a person between 18 and 59 years old who received the Ad26.COV2.S COVID-19 vaccine or a placebo.

The genes are TRBV14 and TRBJ2-5, with 9 bases fitting TRBD1. The CDR3 has 15 residues. Germline V gene data show CDR1 as SGHDN and CDR2 as FVKESK. J lost 2 bases, V lost 5 bases, and 6 bases had no gene match. CDR3 nucleotide sequence: TGTGCCAGCAGCGCCCACAGGGGGCGGCAAGAGACCCAGTACTTC. It codes for CASSAHRGRQETQYF. The entire variable domain, with the rest obtained from reference TRBV14 and TRBJ2-5, is as follows: EAGVTQFPSHSVIEKGQTVTLRCDPISGHDNLYWYRRVMGKEIKFLLHFVKESKQDESGMPNNRFLAERTGGTYSTLKVQPAELEDSGVYFCASSAHRGRQETQYFGPGTRLLVL.

The chain has TRBV21-1 and TRBJ2-3; the table's D call TRBD2 went unverified against the DNA. TRBV21-1 is given as a pseudogene. The CDR3 has 16 amino acids. As DNA, the CDR3 is TGTGCCAGCAGCACATCTAGCGGGAGCTGGACAGATACGCAGTATTTT. Amino acids: CASSTSSGSWTDTQYF.

V and J are TRBV5-1 and TRBJ2-1; 8 nucleotides align to TRBD1. With 4 bases clipped from V and 0 bases from J, the junction kept 3 bases outside the gene matches. CDR3 length: 15 amino acids. Germline CDR1 and CDR2: SGHRS and YFSETQ. The CDR3 DNA reads TGCGCCAGCAGCCCCGGACAGGGCTCCTACAATGAGCAGTTCTTC. It yields the protein CASSPGQGSYNEQFF.